The entry that follows covers one T cell receptor (beta chain) sequence. This CDR3 spans 11 amino acids. Germline V gene sequence: CDR1 SQVTM, CDR2 ANQGSEA. Trimming removed 6 bases from V and 6 bases from J, with 12 bases in between. There were no participants with HIV treated outside the United States. Version v3.0 of the immunoSEQ assay was performed at survey level. Generated by immunoSEQ multiplex PCR, the TCRdb table keeps only in-frame clones and is missing some. Of about 33,000 clones in the sample, less than 98% were seen once. This record belongs to a study of long-term antiretroviral therapy in people with HIV.

The receptor was derived from a man aged 25-45 years with HIV. The sample here was unsorted PBMCs, taken 6.9 years after starting antiretroviral therapy. This chain connects TRBV29-1 to TRBJ2-7; tentatively, D is TRBD1 (5 bases). This CDR3 is CSVWTRSEQYF. The CDR3 DNA is TGCAGCGTGTGGACAAGGAGCGAGCAGTACTTC.